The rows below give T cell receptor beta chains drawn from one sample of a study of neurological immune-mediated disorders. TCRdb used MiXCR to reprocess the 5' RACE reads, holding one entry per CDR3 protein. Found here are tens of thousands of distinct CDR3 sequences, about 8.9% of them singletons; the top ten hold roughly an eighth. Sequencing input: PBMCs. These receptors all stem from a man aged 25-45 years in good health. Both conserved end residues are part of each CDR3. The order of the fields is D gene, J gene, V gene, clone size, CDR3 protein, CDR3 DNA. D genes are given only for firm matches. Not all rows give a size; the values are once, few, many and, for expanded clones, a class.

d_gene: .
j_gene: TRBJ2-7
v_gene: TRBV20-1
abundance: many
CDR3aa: CSARPLSLASYEQYF
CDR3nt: TGCAGTGCTCGCCCTTTGAGTTTAGCCTCCTACGAGCAGTACTTC

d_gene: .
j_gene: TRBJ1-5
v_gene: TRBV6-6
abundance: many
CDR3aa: CASSYSRGGDQPQHF
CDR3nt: TGTGCCAGCAGTTACTCGAGAGGGGGGGATCAGCCCCAGCATTTT

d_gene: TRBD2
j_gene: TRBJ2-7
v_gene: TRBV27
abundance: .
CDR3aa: CASSPWTSSSYEQYF
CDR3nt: TGTGCCAGCAGCCCATGGACTAGTTCATCCTACGAGCAGTACTTC

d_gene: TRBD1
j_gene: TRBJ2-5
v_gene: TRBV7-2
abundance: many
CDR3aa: CASSSSGQPQETQYF
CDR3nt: TGTGCCAGCAGCTCCTCGGGACAGCCCCAAGAGACCCAGTACTTC

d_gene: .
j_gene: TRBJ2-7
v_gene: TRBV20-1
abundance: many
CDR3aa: CSARDRGLSGEQYF
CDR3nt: TGCAGTGCTAGAGATCGGGGACTCTCGGGGGAGCAGTACTTC

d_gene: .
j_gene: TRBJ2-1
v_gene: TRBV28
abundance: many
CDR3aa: CAGGGGRAHNEQFF
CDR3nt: TGTGCCGGCGGAGGGGGGAGGGCCCACAATGAGCAGTTCTTC

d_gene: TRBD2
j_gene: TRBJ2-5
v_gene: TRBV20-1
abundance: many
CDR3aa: CSARGGSGIVRTQYF
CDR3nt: TGCAGTGCTAGAGGAGGTAGCGGGATTGTCCGGACCCAGTACTTC

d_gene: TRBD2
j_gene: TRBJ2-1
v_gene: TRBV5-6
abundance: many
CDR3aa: CASSWGLADISNEQFF
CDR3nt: TGTGCCAGCAGCTGGGGACTAGCGGACATATCGAATGAGCAGTTCTTC

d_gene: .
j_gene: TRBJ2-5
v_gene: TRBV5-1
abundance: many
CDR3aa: CASSLGRPAETQYF
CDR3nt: TGCGCCAGCAGCTTGGGCCGACCCGCGGAGACCCAGTACTTC

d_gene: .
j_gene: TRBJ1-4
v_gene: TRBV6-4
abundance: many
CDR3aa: CASREDSEGEKLFF
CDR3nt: TGTGCCAGCAGAGAGGACAGTGAAGGAGAAAAACTGTTTTTT

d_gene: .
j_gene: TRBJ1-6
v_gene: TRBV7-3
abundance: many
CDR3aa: CASSLQGSNSPLHF
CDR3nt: TGTGCCAGCAGCTTACAGGGGTCCAATTCACCCCTCCACTTT

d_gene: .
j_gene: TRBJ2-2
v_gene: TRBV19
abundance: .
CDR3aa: CASSIYWGHTGELFF
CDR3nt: TGTGCCAGTAGTATATATTGGGGCCACACCGGGGAGCTGTTTTTT

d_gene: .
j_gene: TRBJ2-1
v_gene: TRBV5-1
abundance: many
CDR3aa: CASTQAGGYNEQFF
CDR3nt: TGCGCCAGCACCCAAGCGGGTGGGTACAATGAGCAGTTCTTC

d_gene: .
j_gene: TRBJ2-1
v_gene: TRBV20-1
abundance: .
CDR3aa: CSAMQGVAGYNEQFF
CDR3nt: TGCAGTGCTATGCAGGGCGTGGCGGGGTACAATGAGCAGTTCTTC

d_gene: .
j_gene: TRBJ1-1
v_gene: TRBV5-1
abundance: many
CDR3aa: CASSSGLFSNTEAFF
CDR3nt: TGCGCCAGCAGCTCAGGACTCTTTTCGAACACTGAAGCTTTCTTT

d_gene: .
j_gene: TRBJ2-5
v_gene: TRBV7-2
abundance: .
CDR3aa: CANSLVGETQYF
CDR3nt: TGTGCCAACAGCTTAGTGGGGGAGACCCAGTACTTC

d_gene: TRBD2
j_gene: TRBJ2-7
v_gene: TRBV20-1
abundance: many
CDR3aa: CSAVSGSAYEQYF
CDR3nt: TGCAGTGCTGTTAGCGGGAGTGCCTACGAGCAGTACTTC

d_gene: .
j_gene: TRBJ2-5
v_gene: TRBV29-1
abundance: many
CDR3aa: CSVATGTQETQYF
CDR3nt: TGCAGCGTAGCGACAGGGACTCAAGAGACCCAGTACTTC

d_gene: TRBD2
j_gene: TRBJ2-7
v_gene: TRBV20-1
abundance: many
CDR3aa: CSAPIDPKSGRFSYEQYF
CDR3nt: TGCAGTGCTCCTATCGACCCAAAAAGCGGGAGGTTCTCCTACGAGCAGTACTTC

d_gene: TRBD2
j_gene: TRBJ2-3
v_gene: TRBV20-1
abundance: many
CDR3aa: CSASSGPGTDTQYF
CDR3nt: TGCAGTGCTTCTAGCGGCCCGGGGACAGATACGCAGTATTTT

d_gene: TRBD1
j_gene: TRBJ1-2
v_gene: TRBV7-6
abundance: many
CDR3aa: CASSLKSGTGSNYGYTF
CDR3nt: TGTGCCAGCAGCTTAAAATCGGGGACAGGATCGAACTATGGCTACACCTTC

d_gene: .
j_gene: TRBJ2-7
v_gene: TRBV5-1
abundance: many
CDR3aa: CASSRDGAYEQYF
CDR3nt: TGCGCCAGCAGCCGCGACGGCGCGTACGAGCAGTACTTC

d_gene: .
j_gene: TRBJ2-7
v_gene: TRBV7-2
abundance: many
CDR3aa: CASTPFSGDYEQYF
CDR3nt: TGTGCCAGCACCCCATTTAGTGGGGACTACGAGCAGTACTTC

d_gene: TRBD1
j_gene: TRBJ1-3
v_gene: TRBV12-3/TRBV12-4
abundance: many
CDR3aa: CASSPPMTGAGNTIYF
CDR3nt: TGTGCCAGCAGCCCCCCTATGACAGGGGCTGGAAACACCATATATTTT

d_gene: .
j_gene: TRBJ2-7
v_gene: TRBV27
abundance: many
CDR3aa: CASSFWSGAYEQYF
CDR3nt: TGTGCCAGCAGTTTTTGGTCGGGAGCCTACGAGCAGTACTTC

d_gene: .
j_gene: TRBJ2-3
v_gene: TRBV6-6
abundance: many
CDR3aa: CASSGYGPSITDTQYF
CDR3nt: TGTGCCAGCAGTGGATACGGACCGAGTATCACAGATACGCAGTATTTT

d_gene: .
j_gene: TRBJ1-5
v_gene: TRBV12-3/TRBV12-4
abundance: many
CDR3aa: CASSFWGVGNQPQHF
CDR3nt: TGTGCCAGCAGTTTTTGGGGGGTTGGCAATCAGCCCCAGCATTTT

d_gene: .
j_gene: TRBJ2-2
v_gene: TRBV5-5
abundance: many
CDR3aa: CASSLGDPRPNTGELFF
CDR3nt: TGTGCCAGCAGCTTGGGTGACCCTAGACCGAACACCGGGGAGCTGTTTTTT

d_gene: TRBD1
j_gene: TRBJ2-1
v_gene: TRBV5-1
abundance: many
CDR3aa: CASSSDTAGGTVTFF
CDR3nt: TGCGCCAGCAGCTCAGATACGGCAGGGGGTACGGTAACGTTCTTC

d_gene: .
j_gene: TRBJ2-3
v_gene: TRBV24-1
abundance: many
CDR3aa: CATSDLLRDTQYF
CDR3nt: TGTGCCACCAGTGATTTGCTGCGGGATACGCAGTATTTT

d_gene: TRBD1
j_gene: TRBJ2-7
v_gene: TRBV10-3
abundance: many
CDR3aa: CAISRDREDYEQYF
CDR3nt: TGTGCCATCAGCAGGGACAGGGAAGACTACGAGCAGTACTTC

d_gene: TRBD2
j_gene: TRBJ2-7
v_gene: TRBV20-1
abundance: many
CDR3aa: CSATMTSGSSYEQYF
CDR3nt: TGCAGTGCAACCATGACTAGCGGGAGCTCCTACGAGCAGTACTTC

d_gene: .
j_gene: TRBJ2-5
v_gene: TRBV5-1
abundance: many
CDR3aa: CASALLQETQYF
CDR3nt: TGCGCCAGCGCCCTTCTCCAAGAGACCCAGTACTTC

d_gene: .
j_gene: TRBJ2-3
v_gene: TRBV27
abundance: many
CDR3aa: CASSSDIISTDTQYF
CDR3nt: TGTGCCAGCAGTTCCGACATAATTAGCACAGATACGCAGTATTTT

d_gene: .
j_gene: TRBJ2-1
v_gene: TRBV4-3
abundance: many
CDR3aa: CASSQAWTGRANEQFF
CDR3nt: TGCGCCAGCAGCCAAGCGTGGACAGGGAGGGCGAATGAGCAGTTCTTC

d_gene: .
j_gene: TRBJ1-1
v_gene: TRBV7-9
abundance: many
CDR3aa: CASSLIGGGPEAFF
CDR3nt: TGTGCCAGCAGCTTAATTGGCGGTGGGCCTGAAGCTTTCTTT

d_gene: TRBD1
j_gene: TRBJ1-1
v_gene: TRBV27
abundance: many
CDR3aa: CASRQNTGQGNTEAFF
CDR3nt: TGTGCCAGCAGGCAGAATACGGGACAGGGGAACACTGAAGCTTTCTTT

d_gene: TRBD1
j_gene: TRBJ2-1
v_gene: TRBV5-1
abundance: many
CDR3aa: CASMEGQGSVNEQFF
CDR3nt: TGCGCCAGCATGGAGGGACAGGGAAGTGTGAATGAGCAGTTCTTC

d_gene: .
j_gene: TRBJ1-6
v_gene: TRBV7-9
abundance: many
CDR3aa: CASSLHGLGSPLHF
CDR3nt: TGTGCCAGCAGCTTACATGGGTTGGGTTCACCCCTCCACTTT

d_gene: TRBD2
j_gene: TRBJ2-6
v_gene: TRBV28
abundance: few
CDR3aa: CASSFVSSGGANVLTF
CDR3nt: TGTGCCAGCAGTTTTGTCTCTAGCGGTGGGGCCAACGTCCTGACTTTC

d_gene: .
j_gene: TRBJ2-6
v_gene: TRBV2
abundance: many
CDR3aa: CATGGMEGGANVLTF
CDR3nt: TGTGCCACTGGGGGGATGGAAGGTGGGGCCAACGTCCTGACTTTC

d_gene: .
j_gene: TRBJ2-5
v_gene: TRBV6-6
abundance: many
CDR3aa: CASSYSVSGETQYF
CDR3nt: TGTGCCAGCAGTTACTCGGTCTCCGGGGAGACCCAGTACTTC

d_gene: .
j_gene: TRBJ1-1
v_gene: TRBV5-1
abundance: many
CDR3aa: CASSIRDGLNTEAFF
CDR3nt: TGCGCCAGCAGCATCCGGGACGGGCTGAACACTGAAGCTTTCTTT